Sequencing of this T cell receptor (beta chain) was carried out in a study of Graves' ophthalmopathy and Graves' hyperthyroidism. The V gene's germline CDR1 is SGHVS and CDR2 FQNEAQ. Trimming pared 2 bases from V and 2 bases from J, leaving 11 bases between. This CDR3 contains 15 residues. TCR beta CDR3 regions were amplified from RNA transcripts. HTBI primers were used in a first-round RT-PCR, which preceded a second-round multiplex PCR. Using its own MiXCR run on the multiplex PCR reads, TCRdb lists one record per CDR3 protein. The sample contains roughly 1.1 million distinct CDR3 sequences, about 36% of which appear only once. Certain patients, namely those with other autoimmune diseases, uncontrolled infections, pregnancy or lactation, were excluded. Clinicians made diagnoses from clinical symptoms, serum thyroxine, TRAb, thyroid ultrasound and orbital computed tomography.

The clonotype comes from an adult man with Graves' hyperthyroidism. This chain uses TRBV7-8 with TRBJ2-3; D possibly corresponds to TRBD1 (5 bases). Sequencing was performed on peripheral blood or thyroid tissue (not recorded which). The CDR3 spells CASSLIQGITDTQYF. For the CDR3, the DNA is TGTGCCAGCAGCTTAATTCAGGGAATCACAGATACGCAGTATTTT.